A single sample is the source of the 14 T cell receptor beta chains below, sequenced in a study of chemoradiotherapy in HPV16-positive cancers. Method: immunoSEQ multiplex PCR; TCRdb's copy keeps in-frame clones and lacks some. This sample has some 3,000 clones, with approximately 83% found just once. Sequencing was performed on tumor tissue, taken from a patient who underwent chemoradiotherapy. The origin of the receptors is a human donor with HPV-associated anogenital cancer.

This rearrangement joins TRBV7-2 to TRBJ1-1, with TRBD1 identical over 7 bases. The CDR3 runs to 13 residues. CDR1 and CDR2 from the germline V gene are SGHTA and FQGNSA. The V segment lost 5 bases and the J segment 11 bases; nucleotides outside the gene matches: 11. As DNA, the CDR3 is TGTGCCAGCAGCCCTCGACAGGGAGGGGGTGCTTTCTTT. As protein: CASSPRQGGGAFF.

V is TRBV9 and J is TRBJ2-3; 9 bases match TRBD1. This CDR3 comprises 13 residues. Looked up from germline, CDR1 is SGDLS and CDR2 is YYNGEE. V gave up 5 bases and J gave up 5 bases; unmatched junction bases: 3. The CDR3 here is CASRGQGKDTQYF. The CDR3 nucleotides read TGTGCCAGCAGGGGACAGGGAAAAGATACGCAGTATTTT. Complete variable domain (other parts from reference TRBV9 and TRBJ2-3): DSGVTQTPKHLITATGQRVTLRCSPRSGDLSVYWYQQSLDQGLQFLIQYYNGEERAKGNILERFSAQQFPDLHSELNLSSLELGDSALYFCASRGQGKDTQYFGPGTRLTVL.

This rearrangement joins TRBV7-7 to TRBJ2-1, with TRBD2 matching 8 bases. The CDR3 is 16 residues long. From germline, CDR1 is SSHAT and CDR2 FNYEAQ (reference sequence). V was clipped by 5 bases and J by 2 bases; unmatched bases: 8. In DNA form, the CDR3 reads TGTGCCAGCAGCCCAATTCGGGGGGGGGCCTACAATGAGCAGTTCTTC. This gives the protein CASSPIRGGAYNEQFF. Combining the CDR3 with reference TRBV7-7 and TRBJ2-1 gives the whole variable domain GAGVSQSPRYKVTKRGQDVTLRCDPISSHATLYWYQQALGQGPEFLTYFNYEAQPDKSGLPSDRFSAERPEGSISTLTIQRTEQRDSAMYRCASSPIRGGAYNEQFFGPGTRLTVL.

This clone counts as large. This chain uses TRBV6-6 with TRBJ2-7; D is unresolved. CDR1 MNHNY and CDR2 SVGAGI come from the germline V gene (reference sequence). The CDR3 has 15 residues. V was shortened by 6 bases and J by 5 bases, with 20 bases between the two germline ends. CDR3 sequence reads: CASSTPHQLTNEQYF. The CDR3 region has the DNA TGTGCCAGCAGCACCCCCCATCAGCTGACCAACGAGCAGTACTTC.

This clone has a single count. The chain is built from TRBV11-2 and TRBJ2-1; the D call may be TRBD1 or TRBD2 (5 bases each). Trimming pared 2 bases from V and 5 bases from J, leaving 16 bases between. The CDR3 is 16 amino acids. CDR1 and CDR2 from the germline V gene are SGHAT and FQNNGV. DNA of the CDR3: TGTGCCAGCAGCTTACAGACCGGGACCCTGCACAATGAGCAGTTCTTC. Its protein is CASSLQTGTLHNEQFF.

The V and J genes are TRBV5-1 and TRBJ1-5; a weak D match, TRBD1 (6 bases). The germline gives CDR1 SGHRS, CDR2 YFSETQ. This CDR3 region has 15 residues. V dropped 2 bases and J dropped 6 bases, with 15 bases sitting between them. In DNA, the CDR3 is TGCGCCAGCAGCTTTAAAGGGGGTCAGGGTCAGCCCCAGCATTTT. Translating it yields CASSFKGGQGQPQHF.

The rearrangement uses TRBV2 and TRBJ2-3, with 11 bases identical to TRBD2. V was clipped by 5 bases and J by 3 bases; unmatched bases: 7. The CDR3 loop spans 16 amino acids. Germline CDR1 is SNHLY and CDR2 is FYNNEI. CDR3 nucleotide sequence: TGTGCCAGCAGTTTTACTAGCGGGAGTTTTACAGATACGCAGTATTTT. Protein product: CASSFTSGSFTDTQYF.

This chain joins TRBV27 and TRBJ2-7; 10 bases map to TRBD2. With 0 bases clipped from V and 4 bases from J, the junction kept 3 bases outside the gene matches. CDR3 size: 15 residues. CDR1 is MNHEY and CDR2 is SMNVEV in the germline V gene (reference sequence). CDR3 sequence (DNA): TGTGCCAGCAGTTTATCAGGACTAGCGGATTACGAGCAGTACTTC. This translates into CASSLSGLADYEQYF.

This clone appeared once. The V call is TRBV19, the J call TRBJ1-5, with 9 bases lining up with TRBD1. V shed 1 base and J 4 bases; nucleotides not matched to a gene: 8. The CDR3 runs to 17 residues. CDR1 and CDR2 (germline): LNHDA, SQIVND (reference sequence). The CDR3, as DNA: TGTGCCAGTAGTATAGGGGACAGGGATATTCGGAATCAGCCCCAGCATTTT. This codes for CASSIGDRDIRNQPQHF.

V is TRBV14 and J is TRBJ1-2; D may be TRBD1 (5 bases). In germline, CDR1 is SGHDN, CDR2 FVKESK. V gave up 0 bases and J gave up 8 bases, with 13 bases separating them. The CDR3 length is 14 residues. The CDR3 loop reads CASSQDRVAKGYTF. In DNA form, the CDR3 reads TGTGCCAGCAGCCAAGACAGGGTTGCGAAAGGCTACACCTTC.

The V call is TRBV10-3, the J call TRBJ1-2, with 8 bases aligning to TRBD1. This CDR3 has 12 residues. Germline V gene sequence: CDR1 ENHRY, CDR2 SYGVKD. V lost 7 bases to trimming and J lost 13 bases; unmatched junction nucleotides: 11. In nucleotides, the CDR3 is TGTGCCATCAATATCGGACAGGGCCTGGTCACCTTC. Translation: CAINIGQGLVTF.

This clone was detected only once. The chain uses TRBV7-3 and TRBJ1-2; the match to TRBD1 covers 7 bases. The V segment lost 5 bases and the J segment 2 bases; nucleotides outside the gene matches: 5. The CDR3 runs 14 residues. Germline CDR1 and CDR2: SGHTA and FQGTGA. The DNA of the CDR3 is TGTGCCAGCAGCCCCCAGGGGGTAAACTATGGCTACACCTTC. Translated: CASSPQGVNYGYTF.

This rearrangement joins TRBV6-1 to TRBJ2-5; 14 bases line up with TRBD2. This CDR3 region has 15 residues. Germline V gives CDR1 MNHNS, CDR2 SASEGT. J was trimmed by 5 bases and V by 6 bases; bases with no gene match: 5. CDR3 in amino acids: CASSRLAGGPETQYF. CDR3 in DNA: TGTGCCAGCAGCCGACTAGCGGGAGGGCCGGAGACCCAGTACTTC.

CDR3 protein: CASSGTSGAQSSYNEQFF. The CDR3 DNA reads TGTGCCAGCAGTGGGACTAGCGGGGCCCAGAGCTCCTACAATGAGCAGTTCTTC. This chain connects TRBV25-1 to TRBJ2-1; TRBD2 aligns across 12 bases. The CDR3 totals 18 residues. In germline, CDR1 is MGHDK, CDR2 SYGVNS. V was clipped by 4 bases and J by 0 bases; unmatched bases: 7. Full variable domain (rest looked up from reference TRBV25-1 and TRBJ2-1): EADIYQTPRYLVIGTGKKITLECSQTMGHDKMYWYQQDPGMELHLIHYSYGVNSTEKGDLSSESTVSRIRTEHFPLTLESARPSHTSQYLCASSGTSGAQSSYNEQFFGPGTRLTVL.